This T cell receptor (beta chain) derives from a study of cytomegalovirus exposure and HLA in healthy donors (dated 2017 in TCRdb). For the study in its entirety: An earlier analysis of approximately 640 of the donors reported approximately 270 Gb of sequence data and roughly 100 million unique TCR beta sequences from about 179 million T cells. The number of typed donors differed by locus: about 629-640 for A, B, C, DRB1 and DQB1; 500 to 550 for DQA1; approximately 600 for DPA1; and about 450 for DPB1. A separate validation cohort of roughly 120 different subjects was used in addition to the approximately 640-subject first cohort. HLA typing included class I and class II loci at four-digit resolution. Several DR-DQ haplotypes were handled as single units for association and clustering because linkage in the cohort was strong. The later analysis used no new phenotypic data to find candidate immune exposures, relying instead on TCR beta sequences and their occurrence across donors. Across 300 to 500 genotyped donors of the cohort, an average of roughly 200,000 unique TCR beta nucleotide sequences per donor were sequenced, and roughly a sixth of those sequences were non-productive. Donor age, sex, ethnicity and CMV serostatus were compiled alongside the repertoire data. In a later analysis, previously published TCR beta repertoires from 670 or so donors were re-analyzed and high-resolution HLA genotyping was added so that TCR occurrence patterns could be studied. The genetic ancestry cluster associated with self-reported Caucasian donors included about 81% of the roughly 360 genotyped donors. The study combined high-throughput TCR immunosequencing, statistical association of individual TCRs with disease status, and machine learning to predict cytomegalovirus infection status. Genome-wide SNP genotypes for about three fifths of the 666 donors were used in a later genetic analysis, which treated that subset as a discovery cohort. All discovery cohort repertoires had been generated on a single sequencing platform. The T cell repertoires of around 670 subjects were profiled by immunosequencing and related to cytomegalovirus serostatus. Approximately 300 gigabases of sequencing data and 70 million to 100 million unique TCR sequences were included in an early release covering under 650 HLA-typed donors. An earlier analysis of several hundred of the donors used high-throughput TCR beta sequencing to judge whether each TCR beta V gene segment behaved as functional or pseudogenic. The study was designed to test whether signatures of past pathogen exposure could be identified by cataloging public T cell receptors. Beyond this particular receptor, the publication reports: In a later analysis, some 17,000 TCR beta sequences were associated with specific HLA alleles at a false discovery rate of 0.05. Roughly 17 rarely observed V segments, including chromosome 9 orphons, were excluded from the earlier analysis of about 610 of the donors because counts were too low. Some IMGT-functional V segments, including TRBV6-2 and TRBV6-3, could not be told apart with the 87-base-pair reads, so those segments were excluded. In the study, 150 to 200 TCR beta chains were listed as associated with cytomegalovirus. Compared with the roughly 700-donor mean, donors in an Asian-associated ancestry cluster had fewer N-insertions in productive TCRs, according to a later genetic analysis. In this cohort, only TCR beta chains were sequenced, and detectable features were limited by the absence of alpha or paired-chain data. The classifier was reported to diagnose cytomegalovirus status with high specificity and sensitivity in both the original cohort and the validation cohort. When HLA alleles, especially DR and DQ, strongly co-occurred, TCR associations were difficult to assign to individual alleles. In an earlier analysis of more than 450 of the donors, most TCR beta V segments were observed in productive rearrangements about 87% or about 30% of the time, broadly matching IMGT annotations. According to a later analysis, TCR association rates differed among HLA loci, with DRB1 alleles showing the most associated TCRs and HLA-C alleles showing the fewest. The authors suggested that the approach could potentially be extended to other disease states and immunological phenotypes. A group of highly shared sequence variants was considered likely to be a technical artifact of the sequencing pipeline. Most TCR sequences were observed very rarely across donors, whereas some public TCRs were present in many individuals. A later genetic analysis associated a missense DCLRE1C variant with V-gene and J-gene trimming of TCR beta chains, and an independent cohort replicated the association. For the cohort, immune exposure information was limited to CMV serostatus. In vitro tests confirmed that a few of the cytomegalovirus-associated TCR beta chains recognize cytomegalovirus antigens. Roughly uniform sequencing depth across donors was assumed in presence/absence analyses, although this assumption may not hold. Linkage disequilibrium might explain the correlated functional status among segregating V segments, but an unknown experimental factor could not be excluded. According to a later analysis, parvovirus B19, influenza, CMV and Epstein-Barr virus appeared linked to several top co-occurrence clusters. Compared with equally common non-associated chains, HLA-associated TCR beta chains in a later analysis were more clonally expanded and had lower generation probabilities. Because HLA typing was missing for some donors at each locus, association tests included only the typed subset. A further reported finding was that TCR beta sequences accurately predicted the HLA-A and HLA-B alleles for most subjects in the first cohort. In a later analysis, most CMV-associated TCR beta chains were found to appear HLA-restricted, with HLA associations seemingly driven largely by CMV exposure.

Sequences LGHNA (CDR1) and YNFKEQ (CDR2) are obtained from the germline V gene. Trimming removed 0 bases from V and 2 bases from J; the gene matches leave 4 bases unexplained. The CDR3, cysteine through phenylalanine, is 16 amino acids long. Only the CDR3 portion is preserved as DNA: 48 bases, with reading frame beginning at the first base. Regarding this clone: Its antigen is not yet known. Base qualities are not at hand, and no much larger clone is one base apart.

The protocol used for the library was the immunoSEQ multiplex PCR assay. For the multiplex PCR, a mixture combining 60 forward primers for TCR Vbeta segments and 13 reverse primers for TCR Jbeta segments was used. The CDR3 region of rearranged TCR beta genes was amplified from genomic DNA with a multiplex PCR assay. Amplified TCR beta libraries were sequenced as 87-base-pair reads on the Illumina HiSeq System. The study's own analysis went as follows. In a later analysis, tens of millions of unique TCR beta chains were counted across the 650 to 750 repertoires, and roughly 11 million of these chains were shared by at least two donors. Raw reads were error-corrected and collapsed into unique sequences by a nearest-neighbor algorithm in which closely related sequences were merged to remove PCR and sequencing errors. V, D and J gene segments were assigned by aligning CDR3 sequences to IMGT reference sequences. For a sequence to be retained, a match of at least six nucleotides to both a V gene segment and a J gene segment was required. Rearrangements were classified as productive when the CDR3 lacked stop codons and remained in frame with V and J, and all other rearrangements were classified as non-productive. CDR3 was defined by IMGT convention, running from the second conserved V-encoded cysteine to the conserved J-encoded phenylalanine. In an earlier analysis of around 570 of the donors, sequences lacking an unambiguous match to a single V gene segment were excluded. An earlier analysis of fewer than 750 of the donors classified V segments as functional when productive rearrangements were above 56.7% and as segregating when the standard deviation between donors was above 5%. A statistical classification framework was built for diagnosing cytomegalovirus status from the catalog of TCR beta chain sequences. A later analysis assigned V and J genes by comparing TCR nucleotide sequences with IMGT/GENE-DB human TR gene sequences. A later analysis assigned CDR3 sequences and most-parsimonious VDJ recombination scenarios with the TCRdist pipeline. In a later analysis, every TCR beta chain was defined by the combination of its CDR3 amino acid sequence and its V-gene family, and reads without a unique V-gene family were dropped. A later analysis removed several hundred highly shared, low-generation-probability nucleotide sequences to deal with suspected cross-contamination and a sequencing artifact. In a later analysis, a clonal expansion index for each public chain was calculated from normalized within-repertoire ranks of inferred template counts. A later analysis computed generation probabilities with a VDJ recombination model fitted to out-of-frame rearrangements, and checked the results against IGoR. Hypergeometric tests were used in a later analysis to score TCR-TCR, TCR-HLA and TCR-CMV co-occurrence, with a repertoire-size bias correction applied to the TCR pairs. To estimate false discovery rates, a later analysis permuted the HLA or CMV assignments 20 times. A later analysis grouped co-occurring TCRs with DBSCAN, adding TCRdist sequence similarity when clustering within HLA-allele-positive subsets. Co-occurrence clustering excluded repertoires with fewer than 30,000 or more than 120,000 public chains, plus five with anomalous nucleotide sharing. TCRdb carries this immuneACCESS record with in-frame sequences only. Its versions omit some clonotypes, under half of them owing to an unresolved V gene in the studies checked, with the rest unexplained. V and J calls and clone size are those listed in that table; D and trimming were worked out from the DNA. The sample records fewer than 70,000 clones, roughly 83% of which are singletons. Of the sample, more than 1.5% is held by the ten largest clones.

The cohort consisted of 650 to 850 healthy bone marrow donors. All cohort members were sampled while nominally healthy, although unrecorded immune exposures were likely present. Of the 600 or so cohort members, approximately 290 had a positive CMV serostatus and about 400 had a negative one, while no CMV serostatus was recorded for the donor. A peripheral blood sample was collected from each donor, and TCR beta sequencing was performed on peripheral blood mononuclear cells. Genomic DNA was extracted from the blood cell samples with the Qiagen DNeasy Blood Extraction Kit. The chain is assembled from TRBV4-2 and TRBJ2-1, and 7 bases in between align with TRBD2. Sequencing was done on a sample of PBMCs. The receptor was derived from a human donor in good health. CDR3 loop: CASSQDSSGPYNEQFF. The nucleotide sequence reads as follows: TGTGCCAGCAGCCAAGATTCTAGCGGACCCTACAATGAGCAGTTCTTC.